This T cell receptor (beta chain) was retrieved from a study of cytomegalovirus exposure and HLA in healthy donors. The study sampled nominally healthy donors, though unrecorded immune exposures were likely. Regarding the study as a whole: A later analysis reportedly found fewer N-insertions in an Asian-associated ancestry cluster than the roughly 670-donor mean. Available immune exposure information was restricted to CMV serostatus only.

About this clone: Its antigen is as yet unknown.

With 6 bases removed from V and 7 bases from J, the gap between germline ends came to 18 bases. CDR1 and CDR2 (germline): MRHNA, SNTAGT. CDR3 length equals 15 residues. Vbeta (60) and Jbeta (13) primers were used in the PCR. Generated by immunoSEQ multiplex PCR, the TCRdb table keeps only in-frame clones and is missing some. The table includes 170,000 or so clones, roughly 75% detected once. The specimen sequenced was PBMCs. This clonotype originated in a woman between 50 and 59 years old in good health and CMV-seropositive. V gene TRBV6-4 combines with J gene TRBJ1-4; possibly TRBD1 for D (6 bases). DNA for the CDR3: TGTGCCAGCAGCCAGAAGGGGGGGCTGGCTGAAAAACTGTTTTTT. Residues: CASSQKGGLAEKLFF.